The T cell receptor beta chain described here comes from a study of blood T cells in healthy people across ages. A J-beta primer mix and a sample-barcoded 5' primer were used in a second PCR of roughly 6 to 11 cycles. TCRdb passed the 5' RACE reads through MiXCR, listing each CDR3 protein once. The sample shows 1,800,000 or so distinct CDR3 sequences, 35% to 50% of them seen only once. V shed 6 bases and J shed 9 bases, with 13 bases lying between them. The CDR3 extends over 12 amino acids. The germline gives CDR1 SGHKS, CDR2 YYEKEE (reference sequence). Study results and caveats: Age brought a roughly linear fall in TCR beta diversity measured per million T cells.

This clonotype was detected only a few times. Its antigen remains unknown. Sequencing used blood. The TCR was taken from a human donor in good health. J is TRBJ2-1 and V is TRBV5-5, with D perhaps TRBD2 (5 bases). CDR3 sequence reads: CASIRGGLEQFF. The CDR3 DNA follows: TGTGCCAGCATTCGAGGAGGACTTGAGCAGTTCTTC.